These 13 T cell receptor beta chains share one sample of origin, sequenced in a study of human T cells and chemical hapten exposure. Using its own MiXCR run on the RACE reads, TCRdb lists one record per CDR3 protein. The table has approximately 90,000 distinct CDR3 sequences, just under 9% seen once. The time point denotes: healthy volunteer bleed at 2 weeks. From whole blood left unfractionated, total RNA was extracted. Sequenced sample: whole blood. Receptor source: a female donor in good health. Some clones in this sample may be carry-over from other donors' samples.

The sample holds a few counts of this clonotype. In nucleotides, the CDR3 is TGTGCCAGCAGCGTTGCCGGGACTAGCGGTCAAGAGACCCAGTACTTC. This sequence encodes CASSVAGTSGQETQYF. This rearrangement joins TRBV9 to TRBJ2-5; 11 bases align to TRBD2. The CDR3 loop spans 16 amino acids. Germline lookup yields CDR1 SGDLS and CDR2 YYNGEE. The junction had 5 bases not matched to a gene; V was cut back by 2 bases and J by 2 bases.

This clonotype was detected a few times. The chain couples TRBV7-8 to TRBJ1-3, with D possibly matching TRBD1 (6 bases). The CDR3 runs 15 residues. Germline V gene data show CDR1 as SGHVS and CDR2 as FQNEAQ. Trimming removed 3 bases at V and 4 bases at J, with 13 bases between. The CDR3 sequence is CASSFEYRAGNTIYF. CDR3 coding DNA: TGTGCCAGCAGCTTTGAATACAGGGCCGGAAACACCATATATTTT.

This clonotype was observed a handful of times. The V and J genes are TRBV11-2 and TRBJ2-7, with D perhaps TRBD1 or TRBD2 (6 bases each). The V and J ends lost 1 base and 3 bases respectively, with 10 bases between them. The CDR3 has 14 amino acids. Germline V CDR1 and CDR2: SGHAT, FQNNGV. The CDR3 nucleotides read TGTGCCAGCAGCTTAGGCAGGGGAGGCTACGAGCAGTACTTC. Amino acids: CASSLGRGGYEQYF.

Only a few counts were recorded for this clonotype. The rearrangement links TRBV20-1 to TRBJ2-7, with a weak D call TRBD2 (5 bases). This CDR3 has 12 residues. Germline V CDR1 and CDR2: DFQATT, SNEGSKA (reference sequence). V was shortened by 0 bases and J by 4 bases, with 7 bases between the two germline ends. The CDR3 loop reads CSARDRLYEQYF. For the CDR3, the DNA is TGCAGTGCTAGAGACAGACTATACGAGCAGTACTTC.

For this clonotype: A read error may be the cause here, since a much bigger clone is one base away. This chain connects TRBV10-3 to TRBJ2-7; no firm D call. The CDR3 spans 15 residues. Germline-derived CDR1 and CDR2 are ENHRY and SYGVKD. The V end lost 3 bases, the J end lost 2 bases, and 14 bases lay between the germline ends. The CDR3: CAISDPQLQAYEQYF. Here the CDR3 DNA reads TGTGCCATCAGTGACCCCCAACTCCAGGCCTACGAGCAGTACTTC.

This sequence joins TRBV7-2 and TRBJ2-2; no reliable D call. The CDR3 length is 15 residues. V was clipped by 2 bases and J by 1 base, with 8 bases between them. Germline V CDR1 and CDR2: SGHTA, FQGNSA. The CDR3 coding sequence is TGTGCCAGCAGCTTATATGGGGTGAACACCGGGGAGCTGTTTTTT. This encodes CASSLYGVNTGELFF.

This clonotype was observed a few times. This chain joins TRBV28 and TRBJ2-1; the match to TRBD2 covers 9 bases. The CDR3 is 21 amino acids. The junction had 22 bases not matched to a gene; V was cut back by 3 bases and J by 4 bases. Germline V gene lookup returns CDR1 MDHEN and CDR2 SYDVKM. The CDR3 sequence is CASSLAMGGGVAGVAYNEQFF. CDR3 DNA sequence: TGTGCCAGCAGTTTGGCAATGGGGGGTGGGGTAGCGGGAGTTGCTTACAATGAGCAGTTCTTC.

This clonotype was observed a few times. The chain joins TRBV5-6 to TRBJ2-3, with 7 bases matching TRBD2. The CDR3 runs 16 residues. Germline trimming cut 2 bases from V and 0 bases from J; bases unmatched to any gene: 6. Germline lookup yields CDR1 SGHDT and CDR2 YYEEEE. The CDR3 here is CASSLRAGISTDTQYF. CDR3 nucleotides: TGTGCCAGCAGCTTAAGAGCGGGGATAAGCACAGATACGCAGTATTTT. Complete variable domain (other parts from reference TRBV5-6 and TRBJ2-3): DAGVTQSPTHLIKTRGQQVTLRCSPKSGHDTVSWYQQALGQGPQFIFQYYEEEERQRGNFPDRFSGHQFPNYSSELNVNALLLGDSALYLCASSLRAGISTDTQYFGPGTRLTVL.

The CDR3 reads CASRDSGSWADTQYF. The CDR3 coding sequence is TGTGCCAGCAGGGATAGCGGGAGTTGGGCAGATACGCAGTATTTT. V usage is TRBV6-2 or TRBV6-3 and J usage is TRBJ2-3; 9 bases line up with TRBD2. This CDR3 region has 15 residues. Germline trimming cut 6 bases from V and 4 bases from J; bases unmatched to any gene: 8. Germline V lookup: CDR1 MNHEY, CDR2 SVGEGT.

This clonotype was detected only a few times. The chain is built from TRBV7-9 and TRBJ2-7, with D possibly being TRBD1 (5 bases). CDR1 is SEHNR, CDR2 FQNEAQ, per germline (reference sequence). Deletions cut 3 bases from V and 7 bases from J, with 13 bases between. CDR3 length: 13 residues. CDR3 amino acids: CASSFFSSGEQYF. CDR3 coding DNA: TGTGCCAGCAGCTTCTTTAGTTCAGGGGAGCAGTACTTC.

The chain combines TRBV5-4 with TRBJ2-7; TRBD2 aligns across 14 bases. In germline, CDR1 is SGHNT, CDR2 YYREEE (reference sequence). There are 15 residues in the CDR3. Germline trimming cut 4 bases from V and 4 bases from J; bases unmatched to any gene: 4. This chain's CDR3 is CASSGGLAGVYEQYF. Here the CDR3 DNA reads TGTGCCAGCAGCGGGGGACTAGCGGGAGTATACGAGCAGTACTTC.

This clonotype was seen more than once but under ten times. CDR3: CSASYQDTQYF. In nucleotides, the CDR3 is TGCAGTGCTAGTTACCAAGATACGCAGTATTTT. This chain links TRBV20-1 with TRBJ2-3; D is undetermined. Trimming removed 3 bases from V and 5 bases from J, with 6 bases in between. This CDR3 contains 11 residues. Germline CDR1 is DFQATT and CDR2 is SNEGSKA (reference sequence).

This clonotype was recorded at least ten times. The rearrangement joins TRBV6-2 or TRBV6-3 to TRBJ2-3, with D possibly matching TRBD2 (6 bases). This CDR3 is 15 amino acids long. V lost 4 bases, J lost 9 bases, and 20 bases lay in between. In germline, CDR1 is MNHEY, CDR2 SVGEGT. CDR3 DNA: TGTGCCAGCAGTTTCTTGGAGGGGCCTTCCGGAACGCAGTATTTT. This translates into CASSFLEGPSGTQYF.